This entry is about one T cell receptor beta chain. Its recognized antigen is unknown. Nothing much larger sits one base from this clone, and base qualities are not available. V gives up 3 bases and J gives up 1 base, and the segment between their germline ends measures 24 bases. Looking up the germline V gene yields CDR1 SGHRS and CDR2 YFSETQ. From its cysteine to its phenylalanine, the CDR3 spans 19 amino acids. Only the CDR3 region is kept as DNA, spanning 57 bases read in frame from base 1. This sample is drawn from a study of T cell repertoires in ileal Crohn's disease (dated by TCRdb to between 2018 and 2021). Background for the entire study: The median duration of disease was roughly 8.2 years, and at the time of surgery around 36% of patients were active smokers. Surgery was performed for a complication in all patients, with stricturing disease in roughly 61% and penetrating disease in roughly 40%. About half of the patients received postoperative therapy: about eleven received thiopurines and 15 to 20 received anti-TNF agents. TCR repertoire analysis was done in some 60 Crohn's disease patients from a prospective multicentre cohort. The study was conducted in parallel with a multicentre cohort built to find predictors of early endoscopic recurrence after ileocolonic resection. Endoscopic postoperative recurrence was defined as a Rutgeerts score above i0. A total of about 170 mucosal samples from 57 patients were sequenced, collected from several sites on the surgical specimen and at postoperative endoscopy. Paper-wide results and their limitations: A significantly higher proportion of clonal expansions was observed in active smokers at surgery than in non-smokers (roughly 24% vs 19%, p=0.02). Only a subgroup of patients, of unstated size, had their mucosal CD4 and CD8 T cells sorted and sequenced. Higher high-frequency clone percentages at surgery were associated with endoscopic recurrence; all patients with clonality above 26.8% (18/57) had recurrence. More high-frequency clones were carried by sorted CD8 T cells than by CD4 T cells, suggesting that mucosal expansions were mainly CD8.

For commercial TCRB immunosequencing, five hundred nanograms of biopsy DNA were submitted for each sample. Adaptive Biotechnology amplified the CDR3 regions from genomic DNA with a two-step multiplex PCR designed to control amplification bias. Primers covering every V and J gene segment were used in the first PCR, while barcodes and Illumina adapters were added in the second PCR. CDR3 libraries were sequenced on an Illumina instrument. In the source study's methods: Analysis combined the vendor-provided pipelines with custom analysis of raw data in R/Bioconductor under R version 3.3.0. Clonality, ranging from 0 to 1, was calculated as the inverse of the normalised Shannon entropy of all productive clones. High-frequency clones were defined as the repertoire share of the top 100 clones, retaining only clones passing a 95% confidence test. The Simpson index measured repertoire diversity, and the Morisita-Horn index measured overlap between samples. The clones in this table, taken by TCRdb from immuneACCESS, are in-frame only. Not every clone is retained; where verified, under half of the shortfall comes from an unresolved V gene, and the cause of the rest is unknown. D and trimming were read from the DNA, whereas the V and J calls and clone size are those reported in that table. This sample lists roughly 1,400 clones; approximately 82% were detected once. Under 15% of the sample comes from the top ten.

To be eligible, patients had to be adults with ileal or ileocolonic Crohn's disease and an indication for ileocolonic resection. Whole ileal mucosal biopsies were kept frozen at -80 degrees C prior to DNA extraction. A TRizol-based method was used to extract genomic DNA from the frozen whole biopsies, and the DNA was quantified with a NanoDrop 2000 spectrophotometer. The sequence was collected from an adult with Crohn's disease. This chain is built from TRBV5-1 and TRBJ2-3; matching of 5 bases hints at TRBD2 as the D gene. Sequencing was performed on ileal tissue. The sequence in DNA is TGCGCCAGCAGCTCGGGAACTAGAGTTGTCCCAGGACGCACAGATACGCAGTATTTT. The resulting protein is CASSSGTRVVPGRTDTQYF.